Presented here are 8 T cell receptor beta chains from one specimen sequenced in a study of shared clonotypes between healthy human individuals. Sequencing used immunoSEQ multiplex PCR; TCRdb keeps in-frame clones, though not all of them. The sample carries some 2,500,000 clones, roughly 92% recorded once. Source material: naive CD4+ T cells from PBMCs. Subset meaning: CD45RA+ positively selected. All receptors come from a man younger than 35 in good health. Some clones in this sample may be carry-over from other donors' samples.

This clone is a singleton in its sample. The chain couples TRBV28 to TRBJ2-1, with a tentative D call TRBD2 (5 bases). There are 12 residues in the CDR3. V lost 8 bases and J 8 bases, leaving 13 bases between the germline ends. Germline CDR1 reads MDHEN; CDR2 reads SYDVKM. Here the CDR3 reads CASGRASHEQFF. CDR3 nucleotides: TGTGCCAGCGGGCGGGCTAGCCATGAGCAGTTCTTC.

DNA for the CDR3: TGTGCCAGCATGAGGGACTATAATTCACCCCTCCACTTT. It is translated as CASMRDYNSPLHF. This rearrangement joins TRBV28 to TRBJ1-6; the D is unclear. Trimming left V 7 bases short and J 3 bases short, with 7 bases between. The CDR3 runs to 13 residues. Germline values: CDR1 MDHEN, CDR2 SYDVKM.

The CDR3 here is CASSLGPTLFYEQYF. The CDR3 DNA reads as TGTGCCAGCAGTTTGGGGCCCACGCTATTCTACGAGCAGTACTTC. The chain couples TRBV28 to TRBJ2-7; the D gene is possibly TRBD1 (5 bases). V was shortened by 3 bases and J by 3 bases, with 15 bases between the two germline ends. Germline V gene data show CDR1 as MDHEN and CDR2 as SYDVKM. The CDR3 has 15 residues.

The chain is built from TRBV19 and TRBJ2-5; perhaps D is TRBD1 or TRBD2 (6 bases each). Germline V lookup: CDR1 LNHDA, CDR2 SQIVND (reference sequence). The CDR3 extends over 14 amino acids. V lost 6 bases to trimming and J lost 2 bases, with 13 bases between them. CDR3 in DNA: TGTGCCAGTAGCGGGGGACAAAATCAAGAGACCCAGTACTTC. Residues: CASSGGQNQETQYF.

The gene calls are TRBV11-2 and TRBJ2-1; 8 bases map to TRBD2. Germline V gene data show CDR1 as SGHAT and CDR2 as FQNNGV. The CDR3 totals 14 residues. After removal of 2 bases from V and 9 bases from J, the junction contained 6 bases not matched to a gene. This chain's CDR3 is CASSLRERESEQFF. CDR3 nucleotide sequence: TGTGCCAGCAGCTTAAGAGAGCGGGAGAGTGAGCAGTTCTTC.

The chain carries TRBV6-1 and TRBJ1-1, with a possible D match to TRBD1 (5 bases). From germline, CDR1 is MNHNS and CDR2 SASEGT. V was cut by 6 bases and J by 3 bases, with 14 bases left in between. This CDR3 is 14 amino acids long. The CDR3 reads CASRVREGDTEAFF. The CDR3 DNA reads TGTGCCAGCAGGGTAAGGGAAGGGGACACTGAAGCTTTCTTT.

CDR3 in amino acids: CASSLGTENQPQHF. The CDR3 region has the DNA TGCGCCAGCAGCCTAGGGACAGAGAATCAGCCCCAGCATTTT. The V and J genes are TRBV4-1 and TRBJ1-5, with 7 positions matching TRBD1. V lost 4 bases, J lost 4 bases, and 4 bases stayed unmatched. The germline V gene encodes CDR1 MGHRA and CDR2 YSYEKL. CDR3 length equals 14 residues.

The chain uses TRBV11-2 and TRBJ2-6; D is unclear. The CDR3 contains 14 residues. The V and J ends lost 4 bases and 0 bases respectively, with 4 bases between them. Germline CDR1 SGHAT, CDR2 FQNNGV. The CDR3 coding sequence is TGTGCCAGCAGCTCTACCTCTGGGGCCAACGTCCTGACTTTC. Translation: CASSSTSGANVLTF.